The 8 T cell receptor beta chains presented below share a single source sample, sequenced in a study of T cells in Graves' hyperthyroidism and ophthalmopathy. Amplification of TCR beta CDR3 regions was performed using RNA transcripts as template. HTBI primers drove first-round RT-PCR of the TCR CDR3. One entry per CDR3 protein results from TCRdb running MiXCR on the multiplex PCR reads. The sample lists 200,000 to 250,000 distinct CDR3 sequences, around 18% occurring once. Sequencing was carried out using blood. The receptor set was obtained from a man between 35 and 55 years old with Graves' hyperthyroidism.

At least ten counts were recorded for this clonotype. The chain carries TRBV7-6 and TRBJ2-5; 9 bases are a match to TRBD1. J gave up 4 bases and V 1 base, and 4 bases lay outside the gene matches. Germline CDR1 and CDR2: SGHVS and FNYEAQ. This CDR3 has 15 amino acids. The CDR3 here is CASSLGGTGTETQYF. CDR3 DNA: TGTGCCAGCAGCTTAGGGGGGACAGGGACAGAGACCCAGTACTTC.

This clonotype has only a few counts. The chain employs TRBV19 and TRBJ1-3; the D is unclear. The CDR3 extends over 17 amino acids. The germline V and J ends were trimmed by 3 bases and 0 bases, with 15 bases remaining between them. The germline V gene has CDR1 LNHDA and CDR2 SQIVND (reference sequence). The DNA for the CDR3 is TGTGCCAGTAGTATGCGTGGCAGTGAAAGCTCTGGAAACACCATATATTTT. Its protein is CASSMRGSESSGNTIYF.

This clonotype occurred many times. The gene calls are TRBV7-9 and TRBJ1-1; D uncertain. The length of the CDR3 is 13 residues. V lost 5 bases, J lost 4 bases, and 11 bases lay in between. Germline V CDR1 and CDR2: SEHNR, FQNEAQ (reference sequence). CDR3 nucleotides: TGTGCCAGCAGCAGACGAGGGCTCACTGAAGCTTTCTTT. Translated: CASSRRGLTEAFF.

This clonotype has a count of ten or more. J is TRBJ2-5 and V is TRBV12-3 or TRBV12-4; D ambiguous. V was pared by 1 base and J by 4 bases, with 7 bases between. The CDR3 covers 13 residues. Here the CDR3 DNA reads TGTGCCAGCAGTTTAGGGCAAGCAGAGACCCAGTACTTC. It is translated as CASSLGQAETQYF.

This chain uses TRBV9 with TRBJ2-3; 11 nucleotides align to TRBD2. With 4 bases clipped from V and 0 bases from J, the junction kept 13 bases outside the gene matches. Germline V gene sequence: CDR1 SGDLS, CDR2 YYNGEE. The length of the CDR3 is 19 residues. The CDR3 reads CASSPRTSGLFSSTDTQYF. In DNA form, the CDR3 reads TGTGCCAGCAGCCCCCGGACTAGCGGGCTCTTCTCTAGCACAGATACGCAGTATTTT.

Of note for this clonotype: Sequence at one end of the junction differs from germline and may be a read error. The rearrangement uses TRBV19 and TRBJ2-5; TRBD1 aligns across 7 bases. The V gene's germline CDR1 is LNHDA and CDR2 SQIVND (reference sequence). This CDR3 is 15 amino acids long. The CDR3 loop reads CASSLLDRDQETLYF. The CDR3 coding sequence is TGTGCCAGTAGTTTACTTGACAGGGACCAAGAGACCCTGTACTTC.

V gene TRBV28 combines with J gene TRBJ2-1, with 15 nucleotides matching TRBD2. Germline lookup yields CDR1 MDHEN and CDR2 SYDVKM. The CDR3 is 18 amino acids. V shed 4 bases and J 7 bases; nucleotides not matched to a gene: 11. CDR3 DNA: TGTGCCAGCAGTTACCGGACTAGCGGGGGGGCCATATGGAATGAGCAGTTCTTC. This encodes CASSYRTSGGAIWNEQFF.

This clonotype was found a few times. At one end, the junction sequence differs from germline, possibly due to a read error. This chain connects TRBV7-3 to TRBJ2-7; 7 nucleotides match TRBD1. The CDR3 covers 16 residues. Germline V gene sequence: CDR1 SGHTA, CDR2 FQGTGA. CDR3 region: CASTLGDSLLVYEQYF. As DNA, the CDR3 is TGTGCCAGCACCTTAGGGGACAGTCTACTGGTTTACGAGCAGTACTTC.